These 13 T cell receptor beta chains originate from one sample sequenced in a study of T cell changes during pregnancy in multiple sclerosis. Generated by immunoSEQ multiplex PCR, the TCRdb table keeps only in-frame clones and is missing some. This table has tens of thousands of clones, about 93% appearing once. The sequences come from CD4+ T cells from peripheral blood mononuclear cells, collected before pregnancy. The receptors here all came from a female donor with multiple sclerosis, enrolled in a pregnancy study.

The chain joins TRBV5-8 to TRBJ1-5, with 10 positions matching TRBD1. CDR1 and CDR2 from the germline V gene are SGHTS and YDEGEE. Trimming took 1 base from V and 6 from J; bases not matched to a gene: 7. The CDR3 length is 16 residues. The CDR3 here is CASSLRGQGYIQPQHF. CDR3 bases: TGTGCCAGCAGCTTGCGGGGACAGGGGTATATTCAGCCCCAGCATTTT.

This clone was counted between two and nine times. The V and J genes are TRBV4-2 and TRBJ2-2; D is uncertain. This CDR3 has 15 amino acids. The ends were cut back, 1 base at V and 3 bases at J, with 9 bases in the middle. CDR1 and CDR2 (germline): LGHNA, YNFKEQ. CDR3 in amino acids: CASSQASEYTGELFF. CDR3 DNA sequence: TGTGCCAGCAGCCAAGCCAGCGAGTACACCGGGGAGCTGTTTTTT.

The V call is TRBV6-5, the J call TRBJ1-2; D unresolved. The CDR3 length is 12 residues. V was cut by 7 bases and J by 0 bases, with 6 bases left in between. Germline loops: CDR1 MNHEY, CDR2 SVGAGI. The CDR3 loop reads CASTTANYGYTF. CDR3 nucleotide sequence: TGTGCCAGCACAACAGCTAACTATGGCTACACCTTC.

The CDR3 nucleotides are TGTGCCAGCAAGGGTACAGGGTACACTCAGCCCCAGCATTTT. Its protein product is CASKGTGYTQPQHF. The chain has TRBV6-1 and TRBJ1-5, with a tentative D call TRBD1 (6 bases). Germline V gene lookup returns CDR1 MNHNS and CDR2 SASEGT. Trimming left V 7 bases short and J 6 bases short, with 16 bases between. The CDR3 is 14 residues long.

The V gene is TRBV28, the J gene TRBJ2-1; 7 bases agree with TRBD2. Germline trimming cut 4 bases from V and 4 bases from J; bases unmatched to any gene: 4. Per the germline V gene, CDR1 is MDHEN and CDR2 is SYDVKM. CDR3 length equals 14 residues. DNA of the CDR3: TGTGCCAGCAGTTATAGAGCGGGATACAATGAGCAGTTCTTC. It yields the protein CASSYRAGYNEQFF.

The sample holds one count of this clone. This chain joins TRBV4-1 and TRBJ1-3; D might be TRBD1 (5 bases). The V end was cut by 3 bases, the J end by 0 bases, with 12 bases between. This CDR3 region has 16 residues. Germline CDR1 is MGHRA and CDR2 is YSYEKL. The CDR3 DNA sequence: TGCGCCAGCAGCCACGCGGGACGTAGCTCTGGAAACACCATATATTTT. Protein product: CASSHAGRSSGNTIYF.

In its sample, this clone was seen a few times. This sample includes further DNA sequences coding for the same CDR3. The chain combines TRBV5-1 with TRBJ2-2, with D uncertain. Trimming took off 0 bases at V and 2 bases at J, with 8 bases between the two ends. The CDR3 spans 15 residues. Germline V lookup: CDR1 SGHRS, CDR2 YFSETQ. The CDR3 coding sequence is TGCGCCAGCAGCTTGGAACTCGCAAACACCGGGGAGCTGTTTTTT. Its translation is CASSLELANTGELFF.

In this sample, this clone turned up a few times. The chain is built from TRBV16 and TRBJ2-7, with D possibly TRBD1 on 5 matching bases. Per the germline V gene, CDR1 is KGHSY and CDR2 is FQNENV. V lost 1 base, J lost 2 bases, and 15 bases lay in between. CDR3 length equals 16 residues. CDR3 amino acids: CASSQLTSDSTYEQYF. In DNA, the CDR3 is TGTGCCAGCAGCCAATTGACATCCGACAGTACCTACGAGCAGTACTTC. The variable domain in full, completed from reference TRBV16 and TRBJ2-7, reads GEEVAQTPKHLVRGEGQKAKLYCAPIKGHSYVFWYQQVLKNEFKFLISFQNENVFDETGMPKERFSAKCLPNSPCSLEIQATKLEDSAVYFCASSQLTSDSTYEQYFGPGTRLTVT.

The CDR3 DNA is TGTGCCTGGAGTCCGCCCCGGAGGGGTAAAGAGACCCAGTACTTC. It specifies CAWSPPRRGKETQYF. The chain recombines TRBV30 with TRBJ2-5; tentative D call: TRBD2 (6 bases). Germline values: CDR1 GTSNPN, CDR2 SVGIG (reference sequence). V dropped 2 bases and J dropped 3 bases, with 16 bases sitting between them. This CDR3 comprises 15 residues.

This rearrangement joins TRBV27 to TRBJ1-5; D unclear. The CDR3 sequence is 14 residues long. The V gene lost 6 bases and the J gene lost 1 base, with 10 bases spanning the gap. The V gene's germline CDR1 is MNHEY and CDR2 SMNVEV (reference sequence). The chain's CDR3 is CASSPRVSNQPQHF. CDR3 sequence (DNA): TGTGCCAGCAGCCCCCGGGTCAGCAATCAGCCCCAGCATTTT.

The V and J genes are TRBV19 and TRBJ1-5; unclear D gene. Germline V CDR1 and CDR2: LNHDA, SQIVND (reference sequence). The germline V and J ends were trimmed by 4 bases and 7 bases, with 11 bases remaining between them. CDR3 length equals 13 residues. This chain's CDR3 is CASSSVAEQPQHF. CDR3 coding DNA: TGTGCCAGTAGTAGTGTGGCGGAACAGCCCCAGCATTTT.

This clone has a handful of counts. J is TRBJ2-2 and V is TRBV15; D is possibly TRBD2 (6 bases). The CDR3 totals 17 residues. V was shortened by 1 base and J by 6 bases, with 18 bases between the two germline ends. CDR1 and CDR2 from the germline V gene are LNHNV and YYDKDF (reference sequence). The CDR3 DNA follows: TGTGCCACCAGCAGAGCCGGTAGCGGAACCCGCGCCGGGGAGCTGTTTTTT. Protein product: CATSRAGSGTRAGELFF.

The chain has TRBV6-5 and TRBJ2-5, with TRBD2 identical over 7 bases. Germline V CDR1 and CDR2: MNHEY, SVGAGI. Unmatched junction bases numbered 6, after V lost 6 bases and J lost 5 bases. The length of the CDR3 is 13 residues. The CDR3 DNA follows: TGTGCCAGCAGCCGGGGGGAGGGGGAGACCCAGTACTTC. Translated: CASSRGEGETQYF.